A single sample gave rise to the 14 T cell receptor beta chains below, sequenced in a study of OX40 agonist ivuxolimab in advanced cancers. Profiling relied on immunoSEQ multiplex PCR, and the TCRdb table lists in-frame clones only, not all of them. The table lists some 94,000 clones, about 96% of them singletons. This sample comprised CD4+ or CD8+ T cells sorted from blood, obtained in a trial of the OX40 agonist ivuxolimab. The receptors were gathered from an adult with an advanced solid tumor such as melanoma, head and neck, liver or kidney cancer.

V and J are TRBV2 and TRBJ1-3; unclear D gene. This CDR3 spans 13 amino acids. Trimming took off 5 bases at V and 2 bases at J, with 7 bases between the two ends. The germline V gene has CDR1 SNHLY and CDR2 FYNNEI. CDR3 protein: CASSSGPGNTIYF. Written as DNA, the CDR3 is TGTGCCAGCAGTAGCGGTCCTGGAAACACCATATATTTT.

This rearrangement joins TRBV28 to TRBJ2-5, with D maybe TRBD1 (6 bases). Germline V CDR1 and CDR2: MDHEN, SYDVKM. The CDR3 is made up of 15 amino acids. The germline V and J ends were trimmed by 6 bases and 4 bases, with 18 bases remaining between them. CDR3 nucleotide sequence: TGTGCCAGCAGCCCTATCCAGGGGCGGGTAGAGACCCAGTACTTC. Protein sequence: CASSPIQGRVETQYF. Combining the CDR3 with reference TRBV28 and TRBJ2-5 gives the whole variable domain DVKVTQSSRYLVKRTGEKVFLECVQDMDHENMFWYRQDPGLGLRLIYFSYDVKMKEKGDIPEGYSVSREKKERFSLILESASTNQTSMYLCASSPIQGRVETQYFGPGTRLLVL.

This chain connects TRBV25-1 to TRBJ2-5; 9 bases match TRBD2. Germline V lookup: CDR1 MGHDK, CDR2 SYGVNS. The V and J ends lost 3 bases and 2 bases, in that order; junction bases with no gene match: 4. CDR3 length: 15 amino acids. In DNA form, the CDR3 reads TGTGCCAGCAGTGACCTAGCGGGATCGCAAGAGACCCAGTACTTC. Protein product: CASSDLAGSQETQYF. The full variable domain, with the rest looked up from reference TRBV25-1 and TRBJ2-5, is EADIYQTPRYLVIGTGKKITLECSQTMGHDKMYWYQQDPGMELHLIHYSYGVNSTEKGDLSSESTVSRIRTEHFPLTLESARPSHTSQYLCASSDLAGSQETQYFGPGTRLLVL.

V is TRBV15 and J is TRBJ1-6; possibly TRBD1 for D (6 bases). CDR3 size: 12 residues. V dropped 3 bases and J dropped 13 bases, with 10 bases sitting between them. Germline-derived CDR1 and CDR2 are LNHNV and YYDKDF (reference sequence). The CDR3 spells CATSSRGGPLHF. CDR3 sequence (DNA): TGTGCCACCAGCAGTAGGGGGGGGCCCCTCCACTTT.

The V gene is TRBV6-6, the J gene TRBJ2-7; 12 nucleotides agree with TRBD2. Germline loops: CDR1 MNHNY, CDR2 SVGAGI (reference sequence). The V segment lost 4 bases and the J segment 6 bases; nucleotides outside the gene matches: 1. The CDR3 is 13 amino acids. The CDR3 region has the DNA TGTGCCAGCAGTTCGGGACTAGCGGGCGAGCAGTACTTC. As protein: CASSSGLAGEQYF.

CDR3 amino acids: CASSDGSYTEAFF. The CDR3, as DNA: TGTGCCAGCAGCGATGGTAGTTACACTGAAGCTTTCTTT. This chain connects TRBV5-6 to TRBJ1-1; D not resolved. CDR1 and CDR2 from the germline V gene are SGHDT and YYEEEE. The CDR3 is made up of 13 amino acids. V was shortened by 4 bases and J by 3 bases, with 10 bases between the two germline ends.

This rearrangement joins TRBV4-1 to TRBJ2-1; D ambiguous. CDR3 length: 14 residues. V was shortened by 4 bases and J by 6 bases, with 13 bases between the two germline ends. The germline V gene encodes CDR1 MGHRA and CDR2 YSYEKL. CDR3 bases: TGCGCCAGCAGCCCCAGCGCGTTTGCCAATGAGCAGTTCTTC. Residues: CASSPSAFANEQFF.

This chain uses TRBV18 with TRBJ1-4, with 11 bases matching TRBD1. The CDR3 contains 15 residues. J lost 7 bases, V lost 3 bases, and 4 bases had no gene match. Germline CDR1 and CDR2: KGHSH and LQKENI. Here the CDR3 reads CASSPVDRGREKLFF. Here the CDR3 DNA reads TGTGCCAGCTCACCGGTGGACAGGGGGCGTGAAAAACTGTTTTTT.

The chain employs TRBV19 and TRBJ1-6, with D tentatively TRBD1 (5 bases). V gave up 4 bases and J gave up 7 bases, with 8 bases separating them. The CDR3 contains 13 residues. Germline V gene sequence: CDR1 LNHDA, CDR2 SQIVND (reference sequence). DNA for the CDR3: TGTGCCAGTAGTACGCAGGGCAATTCACCCCTCCACTTT. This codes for CASSTQGNSPLHF.

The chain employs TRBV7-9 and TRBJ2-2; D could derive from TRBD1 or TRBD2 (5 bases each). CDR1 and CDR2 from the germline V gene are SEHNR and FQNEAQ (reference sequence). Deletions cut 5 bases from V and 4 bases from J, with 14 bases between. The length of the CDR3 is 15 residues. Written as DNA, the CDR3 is TGTGCCAGCAGCCCGCGGTGGGGGACCACCGGGGAGCTGTTTTTT. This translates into CASSPRWGTTGELFF.

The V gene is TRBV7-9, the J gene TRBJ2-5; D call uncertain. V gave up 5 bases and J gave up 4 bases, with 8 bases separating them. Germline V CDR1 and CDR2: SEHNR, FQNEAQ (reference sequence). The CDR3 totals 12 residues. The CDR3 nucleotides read TGTGCCAGCAGCCGCCCGCGAGAGACCCAGTACTTC. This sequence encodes CASSRPRETQYF.

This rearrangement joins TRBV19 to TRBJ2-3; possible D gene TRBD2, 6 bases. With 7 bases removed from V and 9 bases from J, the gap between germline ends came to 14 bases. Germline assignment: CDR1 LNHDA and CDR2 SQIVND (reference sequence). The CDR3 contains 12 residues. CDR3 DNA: TGTGCCAGTACCGGTCGGGGGAAGACGCAGTATTTT. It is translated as CASTGRGKTQYF.

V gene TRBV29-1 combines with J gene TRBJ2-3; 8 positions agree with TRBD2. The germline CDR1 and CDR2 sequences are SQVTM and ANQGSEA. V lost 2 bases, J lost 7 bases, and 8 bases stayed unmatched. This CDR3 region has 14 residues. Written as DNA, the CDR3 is TGCAGCGTTGAAATCGCGGGAGGTGGCAATACGCAGTATTTT. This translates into CSVEIAGGGNTQYF.

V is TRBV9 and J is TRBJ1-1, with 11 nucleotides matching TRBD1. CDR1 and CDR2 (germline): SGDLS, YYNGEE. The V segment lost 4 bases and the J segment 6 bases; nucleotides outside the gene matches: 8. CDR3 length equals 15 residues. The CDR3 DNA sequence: TGTGCCAGCAGCCCTTCCGGGACAGGGGGATCTGAAGCTTTCTTT. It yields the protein CASSPSGTGGSEAFF.